This T cell receptor beta chain was captured by sequencing in a study of T-cell memory formation after mild COVID-19. General study results and limits: Clones contracting day 15 to 85 were balanced CD4/CD8; later expanders leaned CD4+. Second-wave clones that peaked on day 37 lacked confirmed SARS-CoV-2 specificity.

Each CDR3 protein gets one entry after TCRdb re-called the 5' RACE reads with MiXCR. The sample has around 450,000 distinct CDR3 sequences, 15% to 25% seen once. The CDR3 consists of 13 residues. The V end was cut by 2 bases, the J end by 5 bases, with 10 bases between. Germline V lookup: CDR1 DFQATT, CDR2 SNEGSKA (reference sequence). In this sample, this clonotype turned up a few times. The antigen is unknown. The sample consisted of PBMCs or a T cell subset sorted from them (not recorded which). The sequence derives from an adult woman who had mild COVID-19 (a few samples of this study predate the infection). Cell type and time point are not known. The rearrangement joins TRBV20-1 to TRBJ2-1; the D gene is possibly TRBD2 (6 bases). Here the CDR3 DNA reads TGCAGTGCTAGAAATCGCGGGGACAATGAGCAGTTCTTC. It yields the protein CSARNRGDNEQFF.